The 20 T cell receptor beta chains below come from one sample, sequenced in a study of T cell responses to AZD1222 COVID-19 vaccine. Clones were read by immunoSEQ multiplex PCR, and TCRdb kept only the in-frame ones, dropping some. The data hold more than 60,000 clones, with roughly 80% observed a single time. Sequencing was performed on peripheral blood, taken 28 days after the second AZD1222 dose. The origin of the receptors is an adult who received the AZD1222 COVID-19 vaccine.

The chain couples TRBV12-5 to TRBJ2-3; D tentatively fits TRBD1 or TRBD2 (5 bases each). Germline V gene data show CDR1 as LGHNT and CDR2 as FRNRAP. This CDR3 spans 14 amino acids. V gave up 2 bases and J gave up 1 base, with 7 bases separating them. The CDR3 spells CASGLLGGTDTQYF. The CDR3 DNA sequence: TGTGCTAGTGGTTTGCTGGGGGGCACAGATACGCAGTATTTT.

The rearrangement uses TRBV30 and TRBJ1-2, with 7 bases matching TRBD1. Germline CDR1 is GTSNPN and CDR2 is SVGIG (reference sequence). V gave up 8 bases and J gave up 2 bases; unmatched junction bases: 14. The CDR3 sequence is 15 residues long. This CDR3 reads CAGNPIGTANYGYTF. In nucleotides, the CDR3 is TGTGCCGGAAACCCGATTGGGACAGCGAACTATGGCTACACCTTC.

The V gene is TRBV6-5, the J gene TRBJ1-1; no clear D gene. Trimming removed 7 bases at V and 4 bases at J, with 16 bases between. Germline CDR1 and CDR2: MNHEY and SVGAGI. The CDR3 is made up of 14 amino acids. Here the CDR3 DNA reads TGTGCCAGCACCCGAACCGGAGTGGGCACTGAAGCTTTCTTT. This translates into CASTRTGVGTEAFF.

This sequence joins TRBV7-8 and TRBJ1-2; D is ambiguous. This CDR3 is built from 16 residues. Trimming removed 4 bases at V and 4 bases at J, with 19 bases between. The germline CDR1 and CDR2 sequences are SGHVS and FQNEAQ. In DNA, the CDR3 is TGTGCCAGCAGCTCGCAAGACCCAGACGCGAGCTATGGCTACACCTTC. It is translated as CASSSQDPDASYGYTF. The variable domain in full, with the rest retrieved from reference TRBV7-8 and TRBJ1-2, is GAGVSQSPRYKVAKRGQDVALRCDPISGHVSLFWYQQALGQGPEFLTYFQNEAQLDKSGLPSDRFFAERPEGSVSTLKIQRTQQEDSAVYLCASSSQDPDASYGYTFGSGTRLTVV.

J is TRBJ2-1 and V is TRBV11-3, with D perhaps given as TRBD1 or TRBD2 (5 bases each). Trimming shortened V by 2 bases and J by 10 bases, and 15 bases separated the two germline ends. This CDR3 is 14 amino acids long. Germline CDR1 is SGHNT and CDR2 is YENEEA. The CDR3 spells CASSLYSSGPEQFF. CDR3 coding DNA: TGTGCCAGCAGCTTATACAGCTCGGGGCCCGAGCAGTTCTTC.

V gene TRBV28 combines with J gene TRBJ1-4; D is unclear. This CDR3 is built from 13 residues. Germline loops: CDR1 MDHEN, CDR2 SYDVKM. V dropped 3 bases and J dropped 8 bases, with 10 bases sitting between them. CDR3 amino acids: CASSFTVREKLFF. The CDR3, as DNA: TGTGCCAGCAGTTTTACAGTCCGGGAAAAACTGTTTTTT.

The chain has TRBV7-2 and TRBJ2-7; 9 bases align to TRBD1. Germline V CDR1 and CDR2: SGHTA, FQGNSA. V lost 0 bases, J lost 4 bases, and 4 bases stayed unmatched. The CDR3 contains 15 residues. CDR3 coding DNA: TGTGCCAGCAGCTTAGCGCCGACAGGGGGGTACGAGCAGTACTTC. As protein: CASSLAPTGGYEQYF.

The chain carries TRBV3-1 (or the pseudogene TRBV3-2) and TRBJ1-2; 7 bases are a match to TRBD1. Germline CDR1 LGHDT, CDR2 YNNKEL (reference sequence). This CDR3 comprises 14 residues. The junction had 6 bases not matched to a gene; V was cut back by 4 bases and J by 4 bases. CDR3 sequence (DNA): TGTGCCAGCAGCCGGGAACAGGGGAGCTATGGCTACACCTTC. This gives the protein CASSREQGSYGYTF.

Written as DNA, the CDR3 is TGCACCAGCAGCCAAGAGCAGCGGGGTGAGGAGACCCAGTACTTC. Protein: CTSSQEQRGEETQYF. This chain links TRBV1 with TRBJ2-5; TRBD2, the D gene given by the table, was not confirmed from the DNA. TRBV1 is given as a pseudogene. This CDR3 contains 15 residues.

The chain has TRBV7-8 and TRBJ1-1, with 11 bases lining up with TRBD1. V was clipped by 8 bases and J by 4 bases; unmatched bases: 9. The CDR3 is made up of 15 amino acids. Looked up from germline, CDR1 is SGHVS and CDR2 is FQNEAQ. CDR3 in DNA: TGTGCCAGCGCTCAAAGAGGGACAGGGGGCACTGAAGCTTTCTTT. This translates into CASAQRGTGGTEAFF.

The V and J genes are TRBV28 and TRBJ2-1; the D call may be TRBD1 or TRBD2 (5 bases each). There are 15 residues in the CDR3. Germline V CDR1 and CDR2: MDHEN, SYDVKM. Deletions cut 6 bases from V and 0 bases from J, with 12 bases between. The CDR3 loop is CASSWGISSYNEQFF. CDR3 in DNA: TGTGCCAGCAGCTGGGGGATAAGCTCCTACAATGAGCAGTTCTTC.

This rearrangement joins TRBV6-5 to TRBJ2-2, with D perhaps matching TRBD1 (6 bases). The CDR3 extends over 15 amino acids. From germline, CDR1 is MNHEY and CDR2 SVGAGI. Trimming took off 6 bases at V and 0 bases at J, with 11 bases between the two ends. CDR3 amino acids: CASSRGHPNTGELFF. CDR3 nucleotide sequence: TGTGCCAGCAGCCGGGGACATCCGAACACCGGGGAGCTGTTTTTT.

The chain recombines TRBV7-2 with TRBJ2-1, with 11 bases fitting TRBD2. The CDR3 has 16 amino acids. CDR1 is SGHTA and CDR2 is FQGNSA in the germline V gene. J gave up 4 bases and V 5 bases, and 7 bases lay outside the gene matches. The CDR3 nucleotides read TGTGCCAGCAGCCCGAGGGGACTAGCGGTTTACAATGAGCAGTTCTTC. This codes for CASSPRGLAVYNEQFF.

The chain couples TRBV5-1 to TRBJ2-1, with no clear D. Trimming shortened V by 1 base and J by 0 bases, and 11 bases separated the two germline ends. Germline CDR1 reads SGHRS; CDR2 reads YFSETQ. CDR3 length: 16 residues. CDR3 region: CASSLSSTTSYNEQFF. For the CDR3, the DNA is TGCGCCAGCAGCTTGTCTTCCACCACCTCCTACAATGAGCAGTTCTTC.

This clone showed up just once. V usage is TRBV9 and J usage is TRBJ1-2, with D maybe TRBD1 (5 bases). The CDR3 extends over 15 amino acids. Trimming took off 3 bases at V and 1 base at J, with 13 bases between the two ends. Per germline, CDR1 SGDLS and CDR2 YYNGEE. This CDR3 is CASSGPPGVNYGYTF. The CDR3 nucleotides read TGTGCCAGCAGCGGGCCACCGGGGGTTAACTATGGCTACACCTTC.

Written as DNA, the CDR3 is TGTGCCAGCAGCCCGGACCCCGCCTACAATGAGCAGTTCTTC. Protein sequence: CASSPDPAYNEQFF. The V and J genes are TRBV2 and TRBJ2-1; D not resolved. Per germline, CDR1 SNHLY and CDR2 FYNNEI. Deletions cut 6 bases from V and 2 bases from J, with 11 bases between. There are 14 residues in the CDR3.

The genes are TRBV10-3 and TRBJ2-2; 10 nucleotides align to TRBD1. Per the germline V gene, CDR1 is ENHRY and CDR2 is SYGVKD. J gave up 7 bases and V 4 bases, and 6 bases lay outside the gene matches. This CDR3 region has 15 residues. As DNA, the CDR3 is TGTGCCATCAGTGTACCGGGACAGGGGAACGGGGAGCTGTTTTTT. Amino acids: CAISVPGQGNGELFF.

This chain connects TRBV5-1 to TRBJ1-2; D unresolved. The V gene's germline CDR1 is SGHRS and CDR2 YFSETQ. V was shortened by 3 bases and J by 4 bases, with 10 bases between the two germline ends. CDR3 length: 13 amino acids. CDR3 bases: TGCGCCAGCAGCTCCACGGATACCTATGGCTACACCTTC. It translates to CASSSTDTYGYTF.

The V gene is TRBV18, the J gene TRBJ1-1; tentatively, D is TRBD1 (6 bases). V was shortened by 6 bases and J by 1 base, with 12 bases between the two germline ends. Per germline, CDR1 KGHSH and CDR2 LQKENI. This CDR3 has 14 residues. CDR3 DNA: TGTGCCAGCTCCCCCCAGGGGCAGAACACTGAAGCTTTCTTT. Amino acids: CASSPQGQNTEAFF.

The V and J genes are TRBV6-5 and TRBJ1-1; 7 bases map to TRBD1. Germline values: CDR1 MNHEY, CDR2 SVGAGI. There are 14 residues in the CDR3. Losses at the gene ends were 5 bases for V and 0 bases for J; bases not matched to a gene: 3. The CDR3 loop is CASSRDSLNTEAFF. The CDR3 bases are TGTGCCAGCAGTAGGGACAGCCTGAACACTGAAGCTTTCTTT.